The source of this T cell receptor beta chain is a study of T cells after yellow fever vaccination. The wider study: Those fractions that held only low numbers of cells were prepared using the SMART-Seq v4 Ultra Low Input RNA kit.

This CDR3 is built from 14 residues. Germline CDR1 is MNHEY and CDR2 is SVGAGI. V lost 2 bases to trimming and J lost 5 bases, with 12 bases between them. A note on this clonotype: The antigen remains undetermined.

Study-level results: The booster response re-showed most primary clones: approximately 97% CD4, 88% CD8. Just a small share of clonotypes turned up in the CD4 compartment as well as the CD8 compartment. It was a weaker secondary response, yet one that peaked faster, at day 5 versus 15.

TCRdb called the 5' RACE reads again in MiXCR, with one record for every CDR3 protein. The table includes a few hundred thousand distinct CDR3 sequences, around 7.3% detected once. The chain has TRBV6-5 and TRBJ1-1, with D hard to call. Sequencing used PBMCs, obtained roughly seven weeks after the first yellow fever vaccination. The TCR sequence derives from a man aged 18 to 29 who received the YFV17D yellow fever vaccine. In DNA form, the CDR3 reads TGTGCCAGCAGTTACGGGAGGTGGCGGACTGAAGCTTTCTTT. Its translation: CASSYGRWRTEAFF.